The T cell receptor (beta chain) under discussion was sequenced for a study of breast tumors, draining lymph nodes, adjacent tissues. The study's findings and limits: Luminal-like breast cancer showed significantly higher tumor–nontumor repertoire similarity than basal-like. Findings are consistent with lymph node origin and intratumoral expansion of most tumor T cells. That most tumor T cells come from lymph nodes remained unproven. Tumor repertoires ranked between lymph nodes and nontumor tissue in diversity, with V and J gene preferences.

Samples came from axillary lymph nodes draining the breast cancer. This clonotype was counted at least ten times. Its antigen is currently unknown. A single record per CDR3 protein comes from TCRdb applying MiXCR to the multiplex PCR reads. Of 200,000 to 300,000 distinct CDR3 sequences in the sample, 30% were seen once. The V gene's germline CDR1 is SGHDN and CDR2 FVKESK. CDR3 length: 15 amino acids. Trimming cost V 4 bases and J 5 bases; bases outside gene matches: 10. Material for sequencing was axillary lymph node tissue. The receptor's source is a female donor with breast cancer. Some clones in this sample may be carry-over from other donors' samples. This sequence joins TRBV14 and TRBJ2-5, with TRBD2 matching over 7 bases. The CDR3 DNA is TGTGCCAGCAGCCTCGCTAGCGGAGGGACGGAGACCCAGTACTTC. This gives the protein CASSLASGGTETQYF.